The 30 T cell receptor beta chains below all came from one sample that was sequenced in a study of CD8 T cells in ankylosing spondylitis. TCRdb re-analysed the 5' RACE reads in MiXCR, keeping a single row per CDR3 protein. This table has around 100,000 distinct CDR3 sequences, 24% appearing once. The sequencing input was synovial fluid, either unsorted or a sorted T cell fraction (not recorded which). The receptors originated from a male donor with ankylosing spondylitis.

This clonotype has a count of ten or more. The J gene is TRBJ2-1, the V gene TRBV27, with D possibly TRBD2 on 6 matching bases. This CDR3 comprises 12 residues. Germline loops: CDR1 MNHEY, CDR2 SMNVEV (reference sequence). V shed 6 bases and J shed 6 bases, with 9 bases lying between them. The CDR3 protein is CASRLASNEQFF. CDR3 nucleotide sequence: TGTGCCAGCAGACTAGCTAGCAATGAGCAGTTCTTC.

In this sample, this clonotype turned up a few times. The chain links TRBV6-6 to TRBJ1-5; no firm D call. Germline CDR1 MNHNY, CDR2 SVGAGI (reference sequence). Trimming removed 5 bases from V and 2 bases from J, with 7 bases in between. The CDR3 extends over 13 amino acids. The CDR3 DNA is TGTGCCAGCAGTACGACTGGCAATCAGCCCCAGCATTTT. It codes for CASSTTGNQPQHF.

The rearrangement links TRBV21-1 to TRBJ2-7. TRBV21-1 counts as a pseudogene. The CDR3 runs 15 residues. For the CDR3, the DNA is TGTGCCAGCAGCAAATGGCACAGGACCTCCTACGAGCAGTACGTC. This gives the protein CASSKWHRTSYEQYV.

This clonotype was observed a few times. J is TRBJ2-7 and V is TRBV14; D remains ambiguous. Looked up from germline, CDR1 is SGHDN and CDR2 is FVKESK. The V end lost 4 bases, the J end lost 7 bases, and 14 bases lay between the germline ends. The CDR3 runs 13 residues. The CDR3, as DNA: TGTGCCAGCAGCCCTTCTATAAGGCGGGAGCAGTACTTC. It translates to CASSPSIRREQYF.

This clonotype showed up just a few times. The chain couples TRBV29-1 to TRBJ2-7; no definite D call. Trimming stripped 1 base from V and 5 bases from J, with 9 bases between. The germline CDR1 and CDR2 sequences are SQVTM and ANQGSEA. This CDR3 spans 12 amino acids. In nucleotides, the CDR3 is TGCAGCGTTGAAGCCGAGCTCGACGAGCAGTACTTC. It specifies CSVEAELDEQYF.

The V call is TRBV10-3, the J call TRBJ2-2; the match to TRBD1 covers 7 bases. The CDR3 is made up of 21 amino acids. Germline trimming cut 2 bases from V and 0 bases from J; bases unmatched to any gene: 18. CDR1 is ENHRY and CDR2 is SYGVKD in the germline V gene. The CDR3 spells CAISEPLDRNRNTANTGELFF. The CDR3, as DNA: TGTGCCATCAGTGAGCCGTTGGACAGGAACAGAAACACCGCGAACACCGGGGAGCTGTTTTTT.

This clonotype has just a few counts. J is TRBJ2-2 and V is TRBV6-1; TRBD2 matches 7 bases. V was pared by 5 bases and J by 0 bases, with 6 bases of the junction left unmatched. Germline values: CDR1 MNHNS, CDR2 SASEGT. The CDR3 has 16 residues. The CDR3 is CASSRGEGPNTGELFF. The CDR3 bases are TGTGCCAGCAGTCGCGGGGAGGGACCGAACACCGGGGAGCTGTTTTTT.

The chain uses TRBV11-2 and TRBJ2-1; 8 bases align to TRBD1. The CDR3 totals 15 residues. The J segment lost 3 bases and the V segment lost 1 base, leaving 2 bases of the junction unmatched. The germline gives CDR1 SGHAT, CDR2 FQNNGV. CDR3 nucleotide sequence: TGTGCCAGCAGCTTAGGGGGACAGGACTACAATGAGCAGTTCTTC. Its translation is CASSLGGQDYNEQFF.

This clonotype was detected only a few times. The V and J genes are TRBV3-1 and TRBJ2-3; TRBD1 is a possible D gene (6 bases). V lost 6 bases and J lost 0, with 16 bases in between. The V gene's germline CDR1 is LGHDT and CDR2 YNNKEL (reference sequence). This CDR3 comprises 16 residues. The CDR3 region is CASSPRGDDSTDTQYF. CDR3 DNA: TGTGCCAGCAGTCCCAGGGGAGACGACAGCACAGATACGCAGTATTTT.

This clonotype was seen a handful of times. At one of its ends the junction is not consistent with the germline gene, which may arise from a read error. The rearrangement links TRBV19 to TRBJ2-6; TRBD1 is a possible D gene (6 bases). This CDR3 contains 15 residues. Germline CDR1 LNHDA, CDR2 SQIVND (reference sequence). The CDR3 here is CASRTVGSGANLLTF. CDR3 nucleotides: TGTGCCAGCCGGACAGTTGGCTCTGGGGCCAACCTCCTGACTTTC.

This clonotype was observed a handful of times. The V call is TRBV24-1, the J call TRBJ1-5; 9 bases map to TRBD1. Germline assignment: CDR1 KGHDR and CDR2 SFDVKD. Trimming took 4 bases from V and 7 from J; bases not matched to a gene: 7. CDR3 length equals 15 residues. The chain's CDR3 is CATSELGQGRQPQHF. DNA for the CDR3: TGTGCCACCAGTGAGCTGGGACAGGGCAGGCAGCCCCAGCATTTT.

This clonotype was observed many times. This chain uses TRBV5-1 with TRBJ1-1; 8 bases are a match to TRBD1. CDR3 length: 15 amino acids. Germline V lookup: CDR1 SGHRS, CDR2 YFSETQ. Germline trimming cut 6 bases from V and 1 base from J; bases unmatched to any gene: 8. DNA of the CDR3: TGCGCCAGCAACTTTGGAGGACAGGGGAACACTGAAGCTTTCTTT. Residues: CASNFGGQGNTEAFF.

This clonotype was observed many times. The V and J genes are TRBV20-1 and TRBJ2-4, with TRBD2 identical over 11 bases. J gave up 4 bases and V 6 bases, and 5 bases lay outside the gene matches. The germline CDR1 and CDR2 sequences are DFQATT and SNEGSKA (reference sequence). The CDR3 sequence is 14 residues long. CDR3 bases: TGCAGTGCCGCGGGGACTAGCGGAAAAAACATTCAGTACTTC. Encoded protein: CSAAGTSGKNIQYF.

V is TRBV7-6 and J is TRBJ2-1; TRBD2 matches at 15 bases. Losses at the gene ends were 5 bases for V and 8 bases for J; bases not matched to a gene: 13. The germline gives CDR1 SGHVS, CDR2 FNYEAQ. The CDR3 is 18 residues long. The CDR3 DNA is TGTGCCAGCAGCCGGTCTTCCGGGACTAGCGGGAGGCGCTATGAGCAGTTCTTC. This codes for CASSRSSGTSGRRYEQFF.

J is TRBJ2-1 and V is TRBV15; the match to TRBD2 covers 9 bases. The V and J ends lost 3 bases and 2 bases, in that order; junction bases with no gene match: 2. Germline CDR1 and CDR2: LNHNV and YYDKDF (reference sequence). The CDR3 sequence is 15 residues long. The DNA for the CDR3 is TGTGCCACCAGCAGGACTAGCGGAGCCTACAATGAGCAGTTCTTC. Its protein is CATSRTSGAYNEQFF.

This clonotype has a handful of counts. The chain recombines TRBV7-2 with TRBJ2-7; 7 nucleotides line up with TRBD1. This CDR3 region has 13 residues. The junction had 6 bases not matched to a gene; V was cut back by 5 bases and J by 5 bases. Germline loops: CDR1 SGHTA, CDR2 FQGNSA. The CDR3 loop reads CASSRGGKDEQYF. The DNA for the CDR3 is TGTGCCAGCAGCAGAGGGGGCAAGGACGAGCAGTACTTC.

In this sample, this clonotype turned up a few times. The rearrangement links TRBV12-3 or TRBV12-4 to TRBJ2-1; 7 bases fit TRBD2. This CDR3 comprises 13 residues. Trimming at V came to 3 bases and at J to 9 bases, leaving 5 bases not matched to a gene. CDR3 sequence (DNA): TGTGCCAGCAGTTTTAAGAGCGGGATTGAGCAGTTCTTC. Its protein is CASSFKSGIEQFF.

The gene calls are TRBV27 and TRBJ2-1, with a tentative D call TRBD1 (7 bases). The CDR3 length is 18 residues. The V gene's germline CDR1 is MNHEY and CDR2 SMNVEV (reference sequence). Trimming removed 4 bases at V and 6 bases at J, with 25 bases between. Written as DNA, the CDR3 is TGTGCCAGCAGTTCCGTCAAAATGGGGGCAGGGGGAGGCAATGAGCAGTTCTTC. This sequence encodes CASSSVKMGAGGGNEQFF.

This chain uses TRBV20-1 with TRBJ1-1, with D perhaps TRBD1 (5 bases). The CDR3 loop spans 14 amino acids. Between the trimmed V and J ends, which lost 5 bases and 0 bases, there was a span of 13 bases. Looked up from germline, CDR1 is DFQATT and CDR2 is SNEGSKA (reference sequence). The CDR3 DNA is TGCAGTGCTTACACCGGGACGGTGAACACTGAAGCTTTCTTT. Protein product: CSAYTGTVNTEAFF.

This clonotype showed up just a few times. This chain links TRBV6-1 with TRBJ1-5; D is undetermined. CDR3 length: 17 residues. The germline gives CDR1 MNHNS, CDR2 SASEGT. Trimming removed 4 bases at V and 6 bases at J, with 22 bases between. This CDR3 is CASSGLGPGGSGQPQHF. CDR3 in DNA: TGTGCCAGCAGTGGCCTTGGCCCCGGTGGGTCGGGTCAGCCCCAGCATTTT.

The chain carries TRBV20-1 and TRBJ2-1; 8 nucleotides agree with TRBD1. After removal of 5 bases from V and 5 bases from J, the junction contained 8 bases not matched to a gene. The CDR3 sequence is 14 residues long. Germline CDR1 DFQATT, CDR2 SNEGSKA (reference sequence). CDR3: CSALTGTGHNEQFF. As DNA, the CDR3 is TGCAGTGCTCTAACAGGGACAGGCCACAATGAGCAGTTCTTC.

In its sample, this clonotype was seen many times. This chain joins TRBV20-1 and TRBJ2-7; TRBD2 agrees at 10 bases. After removal of 6 bases from V and 2 bases from J, the junction contained 7 bases not matched to a gene. Germline CDR1 is DFQATT and CDR2 is SNEGSKA (reference sequence). CDR3 length equals 14 residues. CDR3 nucleotides: TGCAGTGCCCTGACTAGCGGGCATACCTACGAGCAGTACTTC. Translating it yields CSALTSGHTYEQYF.

There are many counts of this clonotype. J is TRBJ2-2 and V is TRBV6-1; either TRBD1 or TRBD2 may supply D (6 bases each). Germline values: CDR1 MNHNS, CDR2 SASEGT. CDR3 length: 15 residues. Trimming took off 6 bases at V and 3 bases at J, with 14 bases between the two ends. CDR3 protein: CASSRGLPYTGELFF. Written as DNA, the CDR3 is TGTGCCAGCAGCCGGGGGCTACCTTACACCGGGGAGCTGTTTTTT.

This clonotype came up many times. The chain links TRBV18 to TRBJ2-1, with TRBD1 matching 8 bases. The CDR3 length is 13 residues. Germline CDR1 KGHSH, CDR2 LQKENI. V lost 3 bases, J lost 9 bases, and 4 bases stayed unmatched. The CDR3 here is CASSPMTGVEQFF. The CDR3 bases are TGTGCCAGCTCACCGATGACAGGGGTTGAGCAGTTCTTC.

The V and J genes are TRBV7-9 and TRBJ1-2; D uncertain. This CDR3 is built from 12 residues. V lost 3 bases and J lost 3, with 5 bases in between. Germline CDR1 reads SEHNR; CDR2 reads FQNEAQ (reference sequence). The CDR3 region is CASSFYDYGYTF. The CDR3 DNA reads as TGTGCCAGCAGCTTTTACGACTATGGCTACACCTTC.

The CDR3 nucleotides are TGCAGTGCTCCAGGGGTCGCAGATACGCAGTATTTT. Protein: CSAPGVADTQYF. V is TRBV20-1 and J is TRBJ2-3, with D tentatively TRBD1 (6 bases). The CDR3 is made up of 12 amino acids. Trimming pared 5 bases from V and 4 bases from J, leaving 10 bases between. In germline, CDR1 is DFQATT, CDR2 SNEGSKA (reference sequence).

This clonotype was seen only once. The rearrangement joins TRBV2 to TRBJ2-3; D possibly corresponds to TRBD2 (5 bases). There are 16 residues in the CDR3. CDR1 and CDR2 from the germline V gene are SNHLY and FYNNEI. V was trimmed by 0 bases and J by 4 bases, leaving 14 bases between them. For the CDR3, the DNA is TGTGCCAGCAGTGAAGCCCTTCTAGCTATTCCAGATACGCAGTATTTT. It codes for CASSEALLAIPDTQYF.

This clonotype appeared a few times. The V gene is TRBV24-1, the J gene TRBJ1-2; D is perhaps TRBD1 (5 bases). The CDR3 has 13 amino acids. Trimming shortened V by 6 bases and J by 1 base, and 8 bases separated the two germline ends. Germline V gene lookup returns CDR1 KGHDR and CDR2 SFDVKD. In nucleotides, the CDR3 is TGTGCCACCAGTAGAGGGGATAACTATGGCTACACCTTC. Amino acids: CATSRGDNYGYTF.

The rearrangement links TRBV20-1 to TRBJ2-7, with 10 bases aligning to TRBD2. The junction had 5 bases not matched to a gene; V was cut back by 0 bases and J by 3 bases. This CDR3 region has 15 residues. CDR1 and CDR2 from the germline V gene are DFQATT and SNEGSKA (reference sequence). CDR3 amino acids: CSAREASGRFYEQYV. In nucleotides, the CDR3 is TGCAGTGCTAGAGAAGCTAGCGGGAGATTCTACGAGCAGTACGTC.

The rearrangement links TRBV2 to TRBJ1-1; TRBD1 matches at 10 bases. The CDR3 is made up of 15 amino acids. Germline trimming cut 6 bases from V and 4 bases from J; bases unmatched to any gene: 8. Germline CDR1 is SNHLY and CDR2 is FYNNEI. CDR3 in DNA: TGTGCCAGCAGCTGGACAGGGGGGCAGATCACTGAAGCTTTCTTT. Translation: CASSWTGGQITEAFF.